This T cell receptor (beta chain) was captured by sequencing in a study of TIL therapy for anti-PD-1-resistant metastatic lung cancer (dated by TCRdb to the early 2020s). In terms of the full investigation: Tumors were collected before any PD-1/PD-L1 blockade, after which patients were given nivolumab, and patients who progressed were given lymphodepletion, an infusion of expanded TIL and IL-2. Across the cohort, whole-exome sequencing showed a median non-synonymous tumor mutation burden of under 1.8 mutations per megabase. The cohort was predominantly lung adenocarcinoma, with a few EGFR-mutant and two ALK-rearranged tumors, and half of patients were current or former smokers. T cell receptor beta sequencing of tumor and peripheral blood served to follow clonotypes across the tumor, the expanded TIL product, and serial blood samples. Among the enrolled patients, the median age was about 50 years (range roughly 35-75), and the median tumor PD-L1 proportion score was around 5.6%. Broader findings and caveats from the paper: The baseline peripheral repertoire was partially replaced by infused TIL clonotypes, which then decayed over months, and no apparent association between persistence and response was found. The study protocol defined all tumor marker inferences as exploratory. Generalizability was limited because the cohort was highly selected, with more treatment-naive, never-smoker and oncogene-addicted patients included than is typical.

Using bias-controlled multiplex PCR with the immunoSEQ v3 hsTCRB kit, the TCR beta CDR3 regions were amplified from genomic DNA. The TCR libraries were sequenced on an Illumina NextSeq 500 to approximately 2.1 million read pairs for survey level or 5-6 million read pairs for deep level. The source study handled its data this way. V, D and J genes were assigned, non-productive sequences were removed, and clonality was reported by immunoSEQ Analyzer software. Repertoires were compared using productive Simpson clonality and Morisita overlap index of productive TRB rearrangements between infused TIL and blood. The absolute count of a clonotype in blood was estimated by multiplying the lymphocyte count by the CD3+ fraction and by the productive frequency of the clone. This immuneACCESS table, as held by TCRdb, lists in-frame sequences with V and J called but not all clones. Of the missing ones, under half trace to an unresolved V gene in checked studies; the others have no known cause. Clone size and the V and J calls come from that table; the DNA yielded D and trimming. The table for this sample lists about 46,000 clones; roughly 85% of them were counted only once. Approximately 5.1% of the sample is in the top ten clones.

Turning to this clone: Its antigen is still unknown. No much larger clonotype is one base removed from it; base qualities were not supplied.

The time point label, read with the paper, signifies: pre-treatment sample, taken before nivolumab and TIL therapy. A phase I trial run at two centers enrolled adults with stage 4 NSCLC between October 2017 and early 2020. Samples were obtained from a single-arm, open-label phase I trial in which tumor-infiltrating lymphocyte therapy with nivolumab was evaluated in advanced non-small cell lung cancer. Blood mononuclear cells were isolated from EDTA tubes by Ficoll gradient and were snap-frozen as pellets, and DNA was extracted with a Qiagen mini-prep kit. Unmatched junction bases come to 15, with V trimmed by 2 bases and J by 5 bases. CDR3 length: 18 amino acids, cysteine to phenylalanine. The DNA shown is the 54-base CDR3, in frame from base 1. CDR1 and CDR2 were assigned from the germline V gene as KGHDR and SFDVKD.

Recombination connected TRBV24-1 to TRBJ1-2; TRBD1 fits 8 bases in the junction. The sequencing here drew on blood, taken at baseline. This clonotype originated in a person aged 25 to 80 with non-small cell lung cancer. The nucleotide sequence reads TGTGCCACCAGTGATTCTTTACGCGCCGGGACAGGACTTTATGGCTACACCTTC. It translates to CATSDSLRAGTGLYGYTF.